This T cell receptor (beta chain) originates from a study of graft-versus-host responses after intestinal transplantation (dated by TCRdb to the early 2020s). General notes on the study: The transplants that recipients got were multivisceral, liver-intestinal, or isolated intestinal. All recipients received anti-thymocyte globulin induction followed by maintenance tacrolimus and steroids for 3 to 4 years. After intestinal transplantation, graft-versus-host and host-versus-graft alloreactive T cell clones were followed in the graft, circulation and bone marrow using bulk TCR-beta CDR3 sequencing. To identify alloreactive clones, pre-transplant mixed lymphocyte reaction products were sequenced and then compared with unstimulated pre-transplant donor and recipient T cells. Of the 20 to 25 intestinal transplant recipients enrolled in the cohort, one of whom was a retransplant, 3 patients without pretransplant specimens were excluded. A peak of at least 4% donor T cells among recipient peripheral blood mononuclear cells was the definition used for donor T cell macrochimerism. Instead of going to the commercial service, samples from a few later patients were sequenced in-house on an Illumina MiSeq and processed with MiXCR.

Overall study outcomes, separate from this receptor: GvH clones turned up in recipient bone marrow, with some appearing earlier in ileal mucosa or blood, a pattern consistent with an intestinal mucosal origin. Early after transplant, peak levels of circulating GvH clones were associated with declines in HvG clones. In the allografts of patients with donor T cell macrochimerism, GvH to HvG T cell clonal ratios were high. The relatively low number and heterogeneity of intestinal transplant patients limited the conclusions.

From the cysteine up to the phenylalanine, the CDR3 has a length of 13 residues. Only the CDR3 part of the read is kept: 39 bases, read in frame from the first base. In the germline V gene, CDR1 corresponds to KGHSH and CDR2 to LQKENI. The trim is 3 bases for V and 3 bases for J, with a gap of 8 bases between the germline ends. As for this clone: It lacks a known antigen. Within one base of it there is no much larger clone, and no base qualities were kept.

Library method: the immunoSEQ multiplex PCR assay. For most patients, genomic DNA was isolated using the Qiagen DNeasy Blood and Tissue Kit and was shipped frozen to Adaptive Biotechnologies for TCR sequencing. For most patients, high-throughput TCR-beta CDR3 sequencing of genomic DNA was performed by Adaptive Biotechnologies. The authors' pipeline ran thus. Adaptive's ImmunoSEQ software supplied the TCR sequencing data for 15 to 20 patients, while MiXCR and VDJtools were used to process a few other patients. To correct CD4 versus CD8 sorting errors, sequences present in both subsets at a frequency ratio below 5:1 were removed. CDR3 nucleotide sequences shared between donor and recipient were removed because the origin of such sequences could not be assigned. To count as alloreactive, a clone needed at least 2-fold expansion over unstimulated cells and a minimum CFSE-low frequency of 0.002% (template counts) or 0.001% (read counts). Mappable clones were those detected in sequenced pre-transplant spleen, lymph node, or MLR CFSE-low populations of the donor or recipient. The cumulative frequency of alloreactive clones was calculated as a percentage of all sequences, weighted by copy number. Imported from immuneACCESS, the table was reduced by TCRdb to in-frame sequences with V and J called. These copies leave out some clones; in studies compared against another copy, an unresolved V gene accounts for under half, and the cause of the remainder is not known. The V and J calls and clone size were taken over from that table, and D and trimming were inferred from the DNA. The sample profile shows just under 85,000 clones; 85% to 95% of them were found once. The ten top clones hold around 7.6% of the sample.

Taken with the paper, the label for time point translates to: cells obtained before transplantation from donor or recipient. CD3+CD4+ and CD3+CD8+ populations were FACS-sorted from unstimulated pre-transplant donor and recipient cells taken from spleen or lymph nodes. The receptor was derived from a human donor who was the organ donor for an intestinal transplant. Sequences were derived from unstimulated CD8+ T cells sorted from spleen or lymph node cells, sampled before transplant. Here the chain combines TRBV18 and TRBJ1-1; the D gene is unclear. Here the CDR3 is given as CASSPRVDTEAFF. The DNA sequence follows: TGTGCCAGCTCACCGCGGGTGGACACTGAAGCTTTCTTT.